The clone carrying this T cell receptor (beta chain) is a singleton in its sample. The data originate from a study of OX40 agonist ivuxolimab in advanced cancers. Study-wide context: It was permissible to have had prior anti-PD-1, anti-PD-L1 or anti-CTLA-4 therapy, and over 35% had some.

V lost 0 bases and J lost 6, with 5 bases in between. Germline V gene data show CDR1 as LGHNA and CDR2 as YNFKEQ. The CDR3 is made up of 13 amino acids. The repertoire was sequenced with immunoSEQ multiplex PCR; TCRdb's copy has only in-frame clones and lacks some. The sample holds 99,000 or so clones, 90% to 95% seen once. The sequence came from an adult with an advanced solid tumor such as melanoma, head and neck, liver or kidney cancer. The chain joins TRBV4-2 to TRBJ2-2; D gene ambiguous. The sample consisted of CD4+ or CD8+ T cells sorted from blood, taken in a trial of the OX40 agonist ivuxolimab. CDR3 amino acids: CASSQDVSGELFF. CDR3 DNA: TGTGCCAGCAGCCAAGACGTGTCCGGGGAGCTGTTTTTT.